These 6 T cell receptor beta chains share one sample of origin, sequenced in a study of blood T cell repertoires in COVID-19. Data came from immunoSEQ multiplex PCR; TCRdb stores just in-frame clones and leaves some out. The sample lists 330,000 or so clones, roughly 90% occurring once. The sample comprised peripheral blood. These receptors originate from a man aged 25 to 45 with COVID-19, enrolled during active disease.

The J gene is TRBJ1-4, the V gene TRBV28; D gene unclear. Looked up from germline, CDR1 is MDHEN and CDR2 is SYDVKM. The CDR3 extends over 12 amino acids. Trimming cost V 6 bases and J 6 bases, with 8 bases left between them. In DNA, the CDR3 is TGTGCCAGCAGGTCCCTTCATGAAAAACTGTTTTTT. It is translated as CASRSLHEKLFF.

V usage is TRBV12-3 or TRBV12-4 and J usage is TRBJ2-2; a weak D match, TRBD2 (5 bases). V was cut by 5 bases and J by 7 bases, with 11 bases left in between. CDR3 length: 13 amino acids. As DNA, the CDR3 is TGTGCCAGCAGTCGGACGAGGGTCGGGGAGCTGTTTTTT. Protein sequence: CASSRTRVGELFF.

The chain combines TRBV5-4 with TRBJ1-1; perhaps TRBD1 as D (5 bases). The V end lost 3 bases, the J end lost 3 bases, and 12 bases lay between the germline ends. The CDR3 is 14 residues long. Germline assignment: CDR1 SGHNT and CDR2 YYREEE (reference sequence). CDR3 nucleotide sequence: TGTGCCAGCAGCTATCCGGGGGGGGACACTGAAGCTTTCTTT. Translation: CASSYPGGDTEAFF.

V gene TRBV11-2 combines with J gene TRBJ2-3, with TRBD2 identical over 7 bases. CDR3 length: 16 residues. CDR1 and CDR2 from the germline V gene are SGHAT and FQNNGV. Unmatched junction bases numbered 10, after V lost 5 bases and J lost 2 bases. Written as DNA, the CDR3 is TGTGCCAGCAGCCCCTATTGGGGGGGGAACACAGATACGCAGTATTTT. Translation gives CASSPYWGGNTDTQYF.

The chain uses TRBV12-3 or TRBV12-4 and TRBJ2-7, with TRBD2 matching over 11 bases. The J segment lost 10 bases and the V segment lost 5 bases, leaving 4 bases of the junction unmatched. The CDR3 runs to 12 residues. CDR3 residues: CASSGLAGIQYF. The DNA for the CDR3 is TGTGCCAGCAGTGGACTAGCGGGTATCCAGTACTTC.

The chain has TRBV4-1 and TRBJ1-5, with 7 bases matching TRBD1. J gave up 6 bases and V 4 bases, and 9 bases lay outside the gene matches. CDR1 is MGHRA and CDR2 is YSYEKL in the germline V gene. The CDR3 has 15 residues. CDR3 residues: CASSPQGGLGQPQHF. DNA for the CDR3: TGCGCCAGCAGCCCTCAGGGGGGCCTCGGTCAGCCCCAGCATTTT.